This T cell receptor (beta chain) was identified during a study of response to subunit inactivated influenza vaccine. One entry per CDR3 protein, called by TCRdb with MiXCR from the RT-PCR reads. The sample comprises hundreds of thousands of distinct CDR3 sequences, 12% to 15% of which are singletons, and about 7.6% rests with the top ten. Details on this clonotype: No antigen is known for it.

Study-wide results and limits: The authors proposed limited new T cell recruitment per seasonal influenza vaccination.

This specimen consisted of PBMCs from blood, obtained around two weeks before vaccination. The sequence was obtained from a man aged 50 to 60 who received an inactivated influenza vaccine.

CDR3: CASSSTGLAGGKQFF. The CDR3 DNA follows: TGTGCCAGCAGCTCGACGGGACTAGCGGGAGGGAAGCAGTTCTTC. This rearrangement joins TRBV9 to TRBJ2-1; TRBD2 matches 16 bases. J gave up 11 bases and V 4 bases, and 6 bases lay outside the gene matches. CDR3 length: 15 residues. CDR1 SGDLS and CDR2 YYNGEE come from the germline V gene.